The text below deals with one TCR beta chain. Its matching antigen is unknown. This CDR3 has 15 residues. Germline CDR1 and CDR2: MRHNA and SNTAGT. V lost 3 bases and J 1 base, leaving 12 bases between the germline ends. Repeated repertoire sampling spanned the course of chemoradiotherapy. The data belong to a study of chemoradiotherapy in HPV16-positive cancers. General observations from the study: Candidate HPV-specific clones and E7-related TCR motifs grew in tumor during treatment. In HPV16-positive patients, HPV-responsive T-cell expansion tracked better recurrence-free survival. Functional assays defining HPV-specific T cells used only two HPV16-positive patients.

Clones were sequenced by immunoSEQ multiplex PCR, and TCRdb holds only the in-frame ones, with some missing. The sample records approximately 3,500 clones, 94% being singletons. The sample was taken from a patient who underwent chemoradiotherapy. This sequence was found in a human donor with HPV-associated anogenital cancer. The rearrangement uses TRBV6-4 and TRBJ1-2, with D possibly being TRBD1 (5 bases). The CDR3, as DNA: TGTGCCAGCAGTGAATCACCGGGACTTAACTATGGCTACACCTTC. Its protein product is CASSESPGLNYGYTF.